This T cell receptor (beta chain) was recovered during a study of T-cell memory formation after mild COVID-19. Study-level findings and limits: Researchers report contracting CD4+ clones mostly in CM and EM, with CD8+ clones in EMRA.

TCRdb used MiXCR to reprocess the 5' RACE reads, holding one entry per CDR3 protein. The data show 550,000 to 700,000 distinct CDR3 sequences, roughly 18% seen once. Concerning this clonotype itself: Its antigen remains unidentified.

The V end was cut by 4 bases, the J end by 4 bases, with 13 bases between. CDR1 LNHDA and CDR2 SQIVND come from the germline V gene (reference sequence). The CDR3 has 15 residues. The sequencing sample was made of PBMCs or a T cell subset sorted from them (not recorded which). The source of this sequence is an adult woman who had mild COVID-19 (a few samples of this study predate the infection). Cell type and time point are not known. The V call is TRBV19, the J call TRBJ2-2, with a tentative D call TRBD2 (5 bases). The CDR3 loop reads CASSKLGLSTGELFF. The CDR3 region has the DNA TGTGCCAGTAGTAAGTTAGGACTTAGCACCGGGGAGCTGTTTTTT.